The 9 T cell receptor beta chains presented below share a single source sample, sequenced in a study of patients and donors after allogeneic stem cell transplantation. TCRdb fed the RT-PCR reads into MiXCR, producing one record per CDR3 protein. The top ten hold 6% of the sample, which has 800,000 to 1,000,000 distinct CDR3 sequences, around 17% seen once. The sequencing sample was made of blood, either unsorted or a sorted T cell fraction (not recorded which). The receptors were sampled from a human donor who was either an allogeneic HSCT recipient or a stem cell or donor lymphocyte infusion donor (not recorded which). It is not recorded whose cells these are; they may come from a transplant donor.

This clonotype has only a few counts. The rearrangement joins TRBV2 to TRBJ2-7; D call uncertain. V shed 8 bases and J shed 0 bases, with 11 bases lying between them. Germline V gives CDR1 SNHLY, CDR2 FYNNEI. This CDR3 comprises 13 residues. As DNA, the CDR3 is TGTGCCAGCCTTCAGGAGACCTCCTACGAGCAGTACTTC. It codes for CASLQETSYEQYF.

The chain links TRBV6-2 or TRBV6-3 to TRBJ2-1; 11 bases fit TRBD2. J was trimmed by 5 bases and V by 2 bases; bases with no gene match: 2. The CDR3 extends over 15 amino acids. Germline assignment: CDR1 MNHEY and CDR2 SVGEGT. The CDR3 sequence: CASSYGLAGHNEQFF. CDR3 coding DNA: TGTGCCAGCAGTTACGGACTAGCGGGCCACAATGAGCAGTTCTTC.

The CDR3 DNA reads TGTGCCAGCAGCTTAGTGGTAAGGCTGAGCTCCTACGAGCAGTACTTC. Amino acids: CASSLVVRLSSYEQYF. The chain links TRBV7-9 to TRBJ2-7; D not resolved. The V gene lost 1 base and the J gene lost 0 bases, with 13 bases spanning the gap. Germline lookup yields CDR1 SEHNR and CDR2 FQNEAQ (reference sequence). The CDR3 runs to 16 residues.

The chain carries TRBV10-2 and TRBJ2-1; D is undetermined. Germline CDR1 and CDR2: WSHSY and SAAADI. The CDR3 totals 11 residues. V gave up 7 bases and J gave up 6 bases, with 7 bases separating them. The CDR3 loop reads CASTGANEQFF. As DNA, the CDR3 is TGCGCCAGCACTGGAGCCAATGAGCAGTTCTTC.

The chain employs TRBV12-3 or TRBV12-4 and TRBJ2-1; 10 bases match TRBD1. Losses at the gene ends were 5 bases for V and 3 bases for J; bases not matched to a gene: 10. The CDR3 consists of 17 residues. CDR3 protein: CASSPARGTGVYNEQFF. The CDR3 coding sequence is TGTGCCAGCAGTCCCGCCCGGGGGACAGGGGTCTACAATGAGCAGTTCTTC.

This clonotype was seen a few times. The genes are TRBV9 and TRBJ2-7, with D uncertain. CDR1 SGDLS and CDR2 YYNGEE come from the germline V gene. The CDR3 sequence is 16 residues long. V was pared by 3 bases and J by 2 bases, with 18 bases between. The CDR3 nucleotides are TGTGCCAGCAGCGAGGGCATGGACCCCCGGACCTACGAGCAGTACTTC. This translates into CASSEGMDPRTYEQYF. Full variable domain (outside the CDR3, taken from reference TRBV9 and TRBJ2-7): DSGVTQTPKHLITATGQRVTLRCSPRSGDLSVYWYQQSLDQGLQFLIQYYNGEERAKGNILERFSAQQFPDLHSELNLSSLELGDSALYFCASSEGMDPRTYEQYFGPGTRLTVT.

The chain recombines TRBV15 with TRBJ1-1, with 7 bases fitting TRBD1. J lost 2 bases, V lost 8 bases, and 11 bases had no gene match. CDR1 is LNHNV, CDR2 YYDKDF, per germline (reference sequence). The CDR3 covers 15 residues. The CDR3 here is CATSRGGLFNTEAFF. Here the CDR3 DNA reads TGTGCCACCTCCAGGGGGGGACTATTTAACACTGAAGCTTTCTTT.

There are many counts of this clonotype. The chain uses TRBV12-3 or TRBV12-4 and TRBJ2-1; D not certain. The CDR3 is made up of 14 amino acids. V lost 6 bases, J lost 3 bases, and 12 bases lay in between. For the CDR3, the DNA is TGTGCCAGCAGGGCCGATGGCCGCTACAATGAGCAGTTCTTC. Translation gives CASRADGRYNEQFF.

This clonotype turned up a few times. The chain links TRBV24-1 to TRBJ1-2; D is unclear. Germline CDR1 and CDR2: KGHDR and SFDVKD. The CDR3 is 13 residues long. Trimming shortened V by 5 bases and J by 8 bases, and 14 bases separated the two germline ends. This CDR3 reads CATSANSVGGYTF. For the CDR3, the DNA is TGTGCCACCAGTGCAAACAGCGTAGGGGGCTACACCTTC.